Described below is a single TCR beta chain sequence and its context. The sample is drawn from a study of blood T cell repertoires in COVID-19. Study-level information: Sites in the United States, Italy and Spain provided acute and convalescent COVID-19 samples. PBMCs, B-cell-depleted T cells, or T cells were the source of the cDNA or gDNA that made up the material.

In the study's own analysis: Estimation of nucleated cell counts relied on the amplification of reference gene primers. Libraries were prepared by immunoSEQ multiplex PCR; TCRdb keeps only in-frame clonotypes and omits some of them. D and trimming come from the DNA, and the V and J calls and clone size come from that table. The sample has 110,000 or so clones, more than 70% seen once; the top ten hold 3% to 5%. This CDR3 region has 16 residues. Per germline, CDR1 SGHAT and CDR2 FQDESV (reference sequence). V lost 5 bases and J lost 1, with 15 bases in between. The sequenced sample was peripheral blood. The receptor comes from a man aged 55 to 70 with acute or convalescent COVID-19. The chain combines TRBV11-1 with TRBJ2-1; D not certain. The CDR3 sequence is CASSPPRAESYNEQFF. The CDR3 DNA is TGTGCCAGCAGCCCCCCCCGTGCGGAGTCCTACAATGAGCAGTTCTTC.